Sequencing of this T cell receptor (beta chain) was carried out in a study of lymphopenia after photon versus proton radiotherapy. Whole-study findings and limits: Post-nadir diversity loss with photons came from oligoclonal expansion, particularly CD8+ Temra cells. Relative stability marked proton patients; photon patients lost diversity and naive cells. Post-nadir TCR diversity decline inversely tracked overall survival among those who died. Survival link was tested only in deceased patients; proton benefit remains a possibility.

Only one count was recorded for this clone. Its specificity is not known. CDR3 length: 15 residues. V lost 2 bases, J lost 5 bases, and 7 bases stayed unmatched. Germline V gene lookup returns CDR1 SGHRS and CDR2 YFSETQ. Here immunoSEQ multiplex PCR was the method, and the copy in TCRdb shows in-frame clones only, minus some. The profile shows around 150,000 clones, around nine tenths of them singletons. The sequence was collected from a man aged 45-65 years with gastric cancer. The chain carries TRBV5-1 and TRBJ2-5, with 9 bases identical to TRBD2. This specimen consisted of peripheral blood, obtained from a patient treated with photon-based radiotherapy. DNA for the CDR3: TGCGCCAGCAGCTTAGGCGGGAGGGCCGGTGAGACCCAGTACTTC. It is translated as CASSLGGRAGETQYF.